This T cell receptor (beta chain) was recovered during a study of blood T cell repertoires in COVID-19. The CDR3 spans 13 residues. Germline V gene sequence: CDR1 SGHTA, CDR2 FQGTGA. Trimming took off 2 bases at V and 2 bases at J, with 4 bases between the two ends. This clone was counted only a few times. TCRdb's table, derived via immunoSEQ multiplex PCR, lists solely in-frame clones and lacks some. The table lists 9,500 to 15,000 clones, around 82% of them singletons. Sample: peripheral blood. The TCR sequence derives from a human donor in a cohort sampled during active COVID-19. The V and J genes are TRBV7-3 and TRBJ1-3, with D unresolved. This CDR3 is CASSLQTGNTIYF. DNA of the CDR3: TGTGCCAGCAGCTTACAGACTGGAAACACCATATATTTT.